The 7 T cell receptor beta chains presented below share a single source sample, sequenced in a study of shared clonotypes between healthy human individuals. TCRdb's copy holds only in-frame clones and misses some; the assay was immunoSEQ multiplex PCR. Among millions of clones listed, 85% to 95% were seen once. Sequenced input: naive CD4+ T cells sorted from blood. Subset defined: CD45RA+ positively selected. The receptor source for this set is a man between 18 and 29 years old in good health.

This chain connects TRBV5-1 to TRBJ1-2, with TRBD1 matching over 8 bases. J was trimmed by 7 bases and V by 5 bases; bases with no gene match: 10. The CDR3 runs to 14 residues. CDR1 is SGHRS, CDR2 YFSETQ, per germline. As DNA, the CDR3 is TGCGCCAGCAGAGTAACAGGGGGTGAGGCTGGCTACACCTTC. It is translated as CASRVTGGEAGYTF.

The CDR3 region has the DNA TGCGCCAGCAGCTTGGATGGACAGGACCCCTACGAGCAGTACTTC. This translates into CASSLDGQDPYEQYF. V gene TRBV5-1 combines with J gene TRBJ2-7; 7 nucleotides align to TRBD1. The V segment lost 0 bases and the J segment 2 bases; nucleotides outside the gene matches: 5. This CDR3 has 15 amino acids. CDR1 SGHRS and CDR2 YFSETQ come from the germline V gene.

J is TRBJ2-7 and V is TRBV5-1, with D maybe TRBD1 (5 bases). The CDR3 totals 14 residues. The V end was cut by 4 bases, the J end by 1 base, with 12 bases between. Looked up from germline, CDR1 is SGHRS and CDR2 is YFSETQ. CDR3 DNA: TGCGCCAGCAGCGCGGACACCGGATCCTACGAGCAGTACTTC. This encodes CASSADTGSYEQYF.

This clone was counted a single time. The rearrangement links TRBV19 to TRBJ1-2; D perhaps matches TRBD1 (5 bases). V was pared by 3 bases and J by 4 bases, with 12 bases between. Germline CDR1 and CDR2: LNHDA and SQIVND (reference sequence). The CDR3 has 14 residues. The CDR3 coding sequence is TGTGCCAGTAGTATGGACGGGACGGGCTATGGCTACACCTTC. Its protein is CASSMDGTGYGYTF.

The V and J genes are TRBV6-5 and TRBJ1-5, with 7 bases matching TRBD1. Trimming removed 6 bases from V and 0 bases from J; junction bases left unmatched: 5. Germline V lookup: CDR1 MNHEY, CDR2 SVGAGI. This CDR3 is 15 amino acids long. The CDR3 spells CASRRTGPSNQPQHF. The CDR3, as DNA: TGTGCCAGCAGACGGACAGGCCCTAGCAATCAGCCCCAGCATTTT.

The chain joins TRBV7-9 to TRBJ2-2; D remains unclear. The CDR3 length is 16 residues. V lost 7 bases and J 2 bases, leaving 17 bases between the germline ends. CDR1 and CDR2 (germline): SEHNR, FQNEAQ (reference sequence). The CDR3 here is CASTLALKVNTGELFF. The CDR3, as DNA: TGTGCCAGCACCCTCGCCCTGAAGGTCAACACCGGGGAGCTGTTTTTT. Combining the CDR3 with reference TRBV7-9 and TRBJ2-2 gives the whole variable domain DTGVSQNPRHKITKRGQNVTFRCDPISEHNRLYWYRQTLGQGPEFLTYFQNEAQLEKSRLLSDRFSAERPKGSFSTLEIQRTEQGDSAMYLCASTLALKVNTGELFFGEGSRLTVL.

The rearrangement joins TRBV19 to TRBJ1-2, with D uncertain. CDR1 and CDR2 (germline): LNHDA, SQIVND (reference sequence). This CDR3 comprises 13 residues. Trimming left V 4 bases short and J 9 bases short, with 15 bases between. The CDR3, as DNA: TGTGCCAGTAGTAATACGGGCAGCCGGAGCTACACCTTC. Amino acid sequence: CASSNTGSRSYTF.